The T cell receptor beta chain described here comes from a study of vaccination and CD4 T cells after COVID-19. The treatment here: roughly 10-day PBMC culture with coronavirus spike peptide pools or control peptides (ViraFEST assay). With the Oncomine TCR Beta short-read assay, DNA from cultured CD4+ T cells was sequenced. Using its own MiXCR run on the PCR reads, TCRdb lists one record per CDR3 protein. Counted here are 20,000 to 25,000 distinct CDR3 sequences, 50% to 70% occurring once; the ten biggest clones make up 13%. Study-wide results and caveats: Looking at convalescent patients, a median approximately 83% of reactive clones were present only post-vaccination.

This clonotype turned up a few times. Its matching antigen is unknown. This clonotype was sampled from a human donor who received a COVID-19 vaccine. The specimen was CD4+ T cells from blood, cultured in vitro, collected after SARS-CoV-2 vaccination.

CDR3 amino acids: CASSLARDRTSPYGYTF. CDR3 in DNA: TGTGCCAGCAGCTTAGCGCGGGACAGGACATCCCCTTATGGCTACACCTTC. V usage is TRBV7-8 and J usage is TRBJ1-2, with 8 nucleotides matching TRBD1. Per the germline V gene, CDR1 is SGHVS and CDR2 is FQNEAQ. The junction had 11 bases not matched to a gene; V was cut back by 0 bases and J by 5 bases. The CDR3 is made up of 17 amino acids.